This T cell receptor (beta chain) derives from a study of blood T cells in healthy people across ages. Primers used in a second PCR of about 6 to 11 cycles were a sample-barcoded 5' primer and a J-beta primer mix. Each cDNA molecule, via a template-switch adaptor with 12 random nucleotides, was tagged. TCRdb called the 5' RACE reads again in MiXCR, with one record for every CDR3 protein. The profile shows approximately 320,000 distinct CDR3 sequences, about 25% of them singletons. Only a few counts were recorded for this clonotype. Its specificity is unknown. Study outcomes and limitations: Among long-lived donors, naive CD4+ cells were more numerous and diversity higher than in aged donors. Donor CMV status, an unknown factor, possibly confounded changes in expanded clonotypes.

CDR3 length: 19 amino acids. In germline, CDR1 is MNHEY, CDR2 SVGAGI. The ends lost 2 bases at V and 1 base at J; junction bases unmatched: 12. Each donor supplied approximately 10 milliliters of peripheral blood. The sequencing sample was made of blood. The gene calls are TRBV6-5 and TRBJ2-4, with 9 bases matching TRBD2. The receptor was isolated from a woman aged 70-85 years in good health. The CDR3 coding sequence is TGTGCCAGCAGTTACGGACTAGCGCACCAAGGAGGGGCCAAAAACATTCAGTACTTC. As protein: CASSYGLAHQGGAKNIQYF.